This paragraph reports one T cell receptor (beta chain). V dropped 0 bases and J dropped 11 bases, with 14 bases sitting between them. Germline V gene data show CDR1 as SGHRS and CDR2 as YFSETQ. This CDR3 is built from 14 residues. The sample comes from a study of beta chain features in type 1 diabetes. Every bit of the isolated RNA underwent reverse transcription, so sequencing read expressed TCRB transcripts. Naive, central memory and regulatory T cell samples averaged around 3.5 million immunoSEQ reads each. Produced via immunoSEQ multiplex PCR; TCRdb's table is partial and in-frame only. The data hold 350,000 to 450,000 clones, with around 16% observed a single time.

Sequenced input: naive CD4+ T cells from blood. This clonotype originated in a young woman in good health. This rearrangement joins TRBV5-1 to TRBJ1-4, with D unclear. The CDR3 is CASSLGWAGEKLFF. The CDR3 DNA reads TGCGCCAGCAGCTTGGGCTGGGCAGGCGAGAAACTGTTTTTT.